This T cell receptor (beta chain) was recovered during a study of OX40 agonist ivuxolimab in advanced cancers. V lost 0 bases to trimming and J lost 7 bases, with 12 bases between them. Per the germline V gene, CDR1 is MNHEY and CDR2 is SVGAGI. This CDR3 has 14 residues. The protocol was immunoSEQ multiplex PCR, while the TCRdb copy is restricted to in-frame clones and leaves out a portion. The table has more than 80,000 clones, 90% to 95% seen once. This clonotype was sampled from an adult with an advanced solid tumor such as melanoma, head and neck, liver or kidney cancer. The chain couples TRBV6-5 to TRBJ1-2; D is unclear. The starting material was CD4+ or CD8+ T cells sorted from blood, obtained in a trial of the OX40 agonist ivuxolimab. The CDR3 region is CASSYSGFTIGYTF. CDR3 nucleotide sequence: TGTGCCAGCAGTTACTCAGGGTTTACAATTGGCTACACCTTC.